This T cell receptor beta chain was captured by sequencing in a study of shared T cell receptors in the human thymus. This CDR3 spans 14 amino acids. The germline CDR1 and CDR2 sequences are SGHDT and YYEEEE. V was pared by 4 bases and J by 5 bases, with 8 bases of the junction left unmatched. Sequenced by immunoSEQ multiplex PCR; TCRdb stores in-frame clones only, minus some. The table has 500,000 to 750,000 clones, roughly 88% seen once. The same data also contributed to another study, on human thymus T cells. According to that study: Thymus pieces cut out during corrective heart surgery were the tissue that was used. V and J gene usage appeared biased in thymic and blood repertoires. Related research examined unrelated individuals and reported that their thymic repertoires overlapped highly.

This chain uses TRBV5-6 with TRBJ2-7; TRBD1 matches at 8 bases. This TCR derives from a boy in the first two years of life with a congenital heart defect. Sequencing input: thymocytes. The CDR3 sequence is CASSPRTGSHEQYF. For the CDR3, the DNA is TGTGCCAGCAGCCCTCGGACAGGGAGCCACGAGCAGTACTTC. Filled out from reference TRBV5-6 and TRBJ2-7, the complete variable domain reads DAGVTQSPTHLIKTRGQQVTLRCSPKSGHDTVSWYQQALGQGPQFIFQYYEEEERQRGNFPDRFSGHQFPNYSSELNVNALLLGDSALYLCASSPRTGSHEQYFGPGTRLTVT.